One and the same sample provided the 29 T cell receptor beta chains below, sequenced in a study of control samples from healthy donors and cancer patients. TCRdb's copy holds only in-frame clones and misses some; the assay was immunoSEQ multiplex PCR. Here the sample spans roughly 190,000 clones, 75% to 95% being singletons. Sequencing was done on a sample of blood. The receptors were gathered from a woman aged 30 to 39 in good health.

This rearrangement joins TRBV6-5 to TRBJ2-2, with 7 bases identical to TRBD2. CDR3 length: 14 residues. J gave up 6 bases and V 2 bases, and 3 bases lay outside the gene matches. In germline, CDR1 is MNHEY, CDR2 SVGAGI. CDR3 in amino acids: CASSYARGAGELFF. CDR3 bases: TGTGCCAGCAGTTACGCACGGGGGGCCGGGGAGCTGTTTTTT.

This clone has only one observation. The chain carries TRBV7-2 and TRBJ2-7; D uncertain. Trimming took 2 bases from V and 0 from J, leaving 8 bases between them. CDR3 length equals 14 residues. Germline-derived CDR1 and CDR2 are SGHTA and FQGNSA. CDR3: CASSLRLSSYEQYF. The CDR3, as DNA: TGTGCCAGCAGCTTACGATTAAGCTCCTACGAGCAGTACTTC. Drawing the rest from reference TRBV7-2 and TRBJ2-7, the complete variable domain is GAGVSQSPSNKVTEKGKDVELRCDPISGHTALYWYRQSLGQGLEFLIYFQGNSAPDKSGLPSDRFSAERTGGSVSTLTIQRTQQEDSAVYLCASSLRLSSYEQYFGPGTRLTVT.

The table lists this clone with a count of one. CDR3 residues: CASSLDRPNTGELFF. For the CDR3, the DNA is TGTGCCAGCTCACTAGACAGGCCGAACACCGGGGAGCTGTTTTTT. The chain links TRBV18 to TRBJ2-2; a possible D gene is TRBD1 (6 bases). Germline CDR1 and CDR2: KGHSH and LQKENI. The CDR3 totals 15 residues. V was clipped by 4 bases and J by 0 bases, with 9 bases between them.

The CDR3 loop reads CASTLTGGHQPQHF. As DNA, the CDR3 is TGTGCCAGTACCCTGACAGGGGGCCATCAGCCCCAGCATTTT. The rearrangement uses TRBV19 and TRBJ1-5; 10 bases match TRBD1. After removal of 7 bases from V and 5 bases from J, the junction contained 5 bases not matched to a gene. The CDR3 runs to 14 residues. Germline values: CDR1 LNHDA, CDR2 SQIVND (reference sequence).

Here the CDR3 DNA reads TGTGCCACCAGCGTAGCGGGGGGGCCGCAGTTCTTC. It specifies CATSVAGGPQFF. This chain connects TRBV15 to TRBJ2-1, with TRBD2 matching over 11 bases. CDR3 size: 12 residues. The germline gives CDR1 LNHNV, CDR2 YYDKDF (reference sequence). The V and J ends lost 5 bases and 12 bases, in that order; junction bases with no gene match: 3. Full variable domain (outside the CDR3, taken from reference TRBV15 and TRBJ2-1): DAMVIQNPRYQVTQFGKPVTLSCSQTLNHNVMYWYQQKSSQAPKLLFHYYDKDFNNEADTPDNFQSRRPNTSFCFLDIRSPGLGDTAMYLCATSVAGGPQFFGPGTRLTVL.

This clone has only a few counts. This chain joins TRBV6-5 and TRBJ1-1; 8 positions agree with TRBD1. CDR1 is MNHEY and CDR2 is SVGAGI in the germline V gene. After removal of 6 bases from V and 1 base from J, the junction contained 4 bases not matched to a gene. CDR3 size: 14 residues. CDR3 sequence: CASSAGQENTEAFF. CDR3 in DNA: TGTGCCAGCAGCGCGGGACAGGAGAACACTGAAGCTTTCTTT.

This sequence joins TRBV24-1 and TRBJ2-1; either TRBD1 or TRBD2 may fit D (6 bases each). This CDR3 spans 16 amino acids. Germline V lookup: CDR1 KGHDR, CDR2 SFDVKD. V was trimmed by 10 bases and J by 2 bases, leaving 20 bases between them. The CDR3 DNA reads TGTGCCACGGGGACAACGATAGCGGCGGCCTACAATGAGCAGTTCTTC. Residues: CATGTTIAAAYNEQFF.

Of note for this clone: The same CDR3 also results from other DNA sequences found in this sample. This rearrangement joins TRBV19 to TRBJ2-2; TRBD1 aligns across 7 bases. Germline values: CDR1 LNHDA, CDR2 SQIVND (reference sequence). After removal of 5 bases from V and 5 bases from J, the junction contained 2 bases not matched to a gene. CDR3 length: 13 amino acids. This CDR3 reads CASSPQGTGELFF. Here the CDR3 DNA reads TGTGCCAGTAGTCCACAGGGGACCGGGGAGCTGTTTTTT.

The rearrangement joins TRBV5-1 to TRBJ1-5, with 10 bases aligning to TRBD1. This CDR3 is 15 amino acids long. Trimming took 0 bases from V and 6 from J; bases not matched to a gene: 3. Germline V gene sequence: CDR1 SGHRS, CDR2 YFSETQ. The CDR3 DNA reads TGCGCCAGCAGCTTGGGACAGGGGGCCGGTCAGCCCCAGCATTTT. Translating gives CASSLGQGAGQPQHF.

Regarding this clone: Other nucleotide sequences from this sample produce the same CDR3. This rearrangement joins TRBV5-1 to TRBJ2-7; D gene ambiguous. This CDR3 is built from 12 residues. Deletions cut 0 bases from V and 3 bases from J, with 4 bases between. Germline CDR1 and CDR2: SGHRS and YFSETQ. This chain's CDR3 is CASSLASYEQYF. CDR3 DNA sequence: TGCGCCAGCAGCTTGGCCAGCTACGAGCAGTACTTC.

This chain connects TRBV18 to TRBJ2-7; 9 bases are shared with TRBD1. The CDR3 extends over 15 amino acids. V lost 1 base to trimming and J lost 4 bases; unmatched junction nucleotides: 5. The V gene's germline CDR1 is KGHSH and CDR2 LQKENI. The CDR3 reads CASSPLGTGKYEQYF. As DNA, the CDR3 is TGTGCCAGCTCACCACTCGGGACAGGGAAATACGAGCAGTACTTC. The full variable domain, rest sourced from reference TRBV18 and TRBJ2-7, is NAGVMQNPRHLVRRRGQEARLRCSPMKGHSHVYWYRQLPEEGLKFMVYLQKENIIDESGMPKERFSAEFPKEGPSILRIQQVVRGDSAAYFCASSPLGTGKYEQYFGPGTRLTVT.

The chain links TRBV11-2 to TRBJ1-2; a possible D gene is TRBD1 (6 bases). The CDR3 is made up of 14 amino acids. Trimming cost V 1 base and J 4 bases, with 10 bases left between them. Germline V gene data show CDR1 as SGHAT and CDR2 as FQNNGV. Here the CDR3 DNA reads TGTGCCAGCAGCTTAGGGGGGGGCGGCTATGGCTACACCTTC. The encoded protein is CASSLGGGGYGYTF.

This chain links TRBV18 with TRBJ2-2; D perhaps matches TRBD1 (5 bases). Trimming took off 0 bases at V and 5 bases at J, with 7 bases between the two ends. This CDR3 comprises 14 residues. Germline CDR1 reads KGHSH; CDR2 reads LQKENI. This CDR3 is CASSPPGVTGELFF. The CDR3 DNA reads TGTGCCAGCTCACCACCAGGGGTGACCGGGGAGCTGTTTTTT.

The DNA for the CDR3 is TGTGCCACCAGTGAGCGGACAGGGGGCAATCAGCCCCAGCATTTT. Encoded protein: CATSERTGGNQPQHF. V gene TRBV24-1 combines with J gene TRBJ1-5; TRBD1 agrees at 9 bases. The CDR3 runs to 15 residues. With V trimmed by 4 bases and J by 2 bases, 2 bases remained unmatched. CDR1 is KGHDR, CDR2 SFDVKD, per germline.

V and J are TRBV6-2 or TRBV6-3 and TRBJ2-1; perhaps TRBD1 as D (6 bases). Germline V CDR1 and CDR2: MNHEY, SVGEGT. CDR3 length: 14 residues. Trimming removed 3 bases at V and 2 bases at J, with 8 bases between. CDR3 nucleotide sequence: TGTGCCAGCAGTTATAACAGGGCCTACAATGAGCAGTTCTTC. It codes for CASSYNRAYNEQFF.

V is TRBV18 and J is TRBJ2-5; 10 nucleotides agree with TRBD1. There are 14 residues in the CDR3. CDR1 is KGHSH and CDR2 is LQKENI in the germline V gene. V gave up 6 bases and J gave up 4 bases; unmatched junction bases: 5. DNA of the CDR3: TGTGCCAGCTCCTGGACAGGGGGAGGAGAGACCCAGTACTTC. This encodes CASSWTGGGETQYF.

The chain couples TRBV30 to TRBJ2-4; the D is unclear. The V end lost 3 bases, the J end lost 2 bases, and 8 bases lay between the germline ends. Germline V gene sequence: CDR1 GTSNPN, CDR2 SVGIG (reference sequence). This CDR3 region has 13 residues. The CDR3 region is CAWREPPKNIQYF. CDR3 DNA sequence: TGTGCCTGGAGAGAGCCCCCCAAAAACATTCAGTACTTC.

The rearrangement links TRBV4-1 to TRBJ2-5; TRBD1 matches 9 bases. The V gene end was trimmed by 7 bases and the J gene end by 5 bases; junction bases not matched to a gene: 5. This CDR3 spans 13 amino acids. From germline, CDR1 is MGHRA and CDR2 YSYEKL. This CDR3 is CASNIDRGETQYF. The CDR3 coding sequence is TGCGCCAGCAATATCGACAGGGGGGAGACCCAGTACTTC.

The chain couples TRBV28 to TRBJ2-7; no clear D gene. The CDR3 has 12 residues. V was cut by 6 bases and J by 0 bases, with 6 bases left in between. Germline V gene sequence: CDR1 MDHEN, CDR2 SYDVKM. CDR3 sequence (DNA): TGTGCCAGCAGGTCCAGCTCCTACGAGCAGTACTTC. It translates to CASRSSSYEQYF.

The chain carries TRBV6-2 or TRBV6-3 and TRBJ1-2, with D possibly being TRBD1 (6 bases). V was trimmed by 2 bases and J by 3 bases, leaving 13 bases between them. This CDR3 has 15 amino acids. CDR1 is MNHEY and CDR2 is SVGEGT in the germline V gene. CDR3 loop: CASSYPSGTYYGYTF. In DNA form, the CDR3 reads TGTGCCAGCAGTTACCCTTCTGGGACATACTATGGCTACACCTTC.

The chain couples TRBV24-1 to TRBJ2-1; TRBD1 aligns across 7 bases. The CDR3 totals 17 residues. Germline V gene data show CDR1 as KGHDR and CDR2 as SFDVKD. Trimming cost V 3 bases and J 0 bases; bases outside gene matches: 7. In DNA, the CDR3 is TGTGCCACCAGTGATGGGGACAGATCGAGCTCCTACAATGAGCAGTTCTTC. Amino acids: CATSDGDRSSSYNEQFF.

Notes on this clone: Additional DNA sequences in this sample encode the identical CDR3. The genes are TRBV5-6 and TRBJ2-7; 9 bases match TRBD1. The length of the CDR3 is 14 residues. With V trimmed by 3 bases and J by 4 bases, 5 bases remained unmatched. Germline V gene lookup returns CDR1 SGHDT and CDR2 YYEEEE. The CDR3 spells CASSYRTGAYEQYF. The DNA for the CDR3 is TGTGCCAGCAGCTACCGGACAGGGGCTTACGAGCAGTACTTC.

This chain links TRBV5-1 with TRBJ2-5; 7 nucleotides agree with TRBD1. CDR1 is SGHRS, CDR2 YFSETQ, per germline. This CDR3 is built from 13 residues. J gave up 2 bases and V 4 bases, and 2 bases lay outside the gene matches. The CDR3 spells CASSGGQQETQYF. For the CDR3, the DNA is TGCGCCAGCAGCGGGGGACAGCAAGAGACCCAGTACTTC.

The rearrangement uses TRBV15 and TRBJ2-5, with D possibly being TRBD1 (5 bases). There are 15 residues in the CDR3. CDR1 LNHNV and CDR2 YYDKDF come from the germline V gene (reference sequence). Trimming removed 0 bases from V and 5 bases from J, with 13 bases in between. CDR3 sequence: CATSRDLGARETQYF. The CDR3 DNA follows: TGTGCCACCAGCAGAGATTTAGGGGCGCGTGAGACCCAGTACTTC.

The rearrangement uses TRBV30 and TRBJ2-7; no clear D gene. Germline V gives CDR1 GTSNPN, CDR2 SVGIG (reference sequence). This CDR3 region has 11 residues. V shed 2 bases and J shed 3 bases, with 5 bases lying between them. CDR3 DNA: TGTGCCTGGAGTTCTCGCTACGAGCAGTACTTC. It is translated as CAWSSRYEQYF.

This chain uses TRBV9 with TRBJ1-5, with 8 nucleotides matching TRBD1. Trimming removed 3 bases from V and 2 bases from J; junction bases left unmatched: 1. This CDR3 is 14 amino acids long. CDR1 is SGDLS and CDR2 is YYNGEE in the germline V gene. The CDR3 DNA is TGTGCCAGCAGCGAGGGACAGGGCAATCAGCCCCAGCATTTT. Protein sequence: CASSEGQGNQPQHF.

The chain joins TRBV13 to TRBJ1-3; 10 bases map to TRBD1. CDR1 is PRHDT, CDR2 FYEKMQ, per germline (reference sequence). V shed 5 bases and J 2 bases; nucleotides not matched to a gene: 3. The CDR3 consists of 15 residues. CDR3 in amino acids: CASSQTGGPGNTIYF. The CDR3 DNA sequence: TGTGCCAGCAGCCAGACAGGGGGCCCTGGAAACACCATATATTTT. The variable domain in full, completed from reference TRBV13 and TRBJ1-3, reads AAGVIQSPRHLIKEKRETATLKCYPIPRHDTVYWYQQGPGQDPQFLISFYEKMQSDKGSIPDRFSAQQFSDYHSELNMSSLELGDSALYFCASSQTGGPGNTIYFGEGSWLTVV.

The rearrangement joins TRBV7-3 to TRBJ1-6, with 8 bases identical to TRBD1. V lost 4 bases to trimming and J lost 7 bases; unmatched junction nucleotides: 3. The CDR3 sequence is 14 residues long. Looked up from germline, CDR1 is SGHTA and CDR2 is FQGTGA. CDR3: CASSWTGSNSPLHF. DNA of the CDR3: TGTGCCAGCAGCTGGACAGGGTCGAATTCACCCCTCCACTTT.

The chain carries TRBV2 and TRBJ2-3; no clear D gene. The CDR3 sequence is 12 residues long. Germline V gene data show CDR1 as SNHLY and CDR2 as FYNNEI. V was clipped by 6 bases and J by 1 base, with 5 bases between them. The CDR3 region is CASSQGTDTQYF. The CDR3 DNA follows: TGTGCCAGCAGCCAGGGCACAGATACGCAGTATTTT.